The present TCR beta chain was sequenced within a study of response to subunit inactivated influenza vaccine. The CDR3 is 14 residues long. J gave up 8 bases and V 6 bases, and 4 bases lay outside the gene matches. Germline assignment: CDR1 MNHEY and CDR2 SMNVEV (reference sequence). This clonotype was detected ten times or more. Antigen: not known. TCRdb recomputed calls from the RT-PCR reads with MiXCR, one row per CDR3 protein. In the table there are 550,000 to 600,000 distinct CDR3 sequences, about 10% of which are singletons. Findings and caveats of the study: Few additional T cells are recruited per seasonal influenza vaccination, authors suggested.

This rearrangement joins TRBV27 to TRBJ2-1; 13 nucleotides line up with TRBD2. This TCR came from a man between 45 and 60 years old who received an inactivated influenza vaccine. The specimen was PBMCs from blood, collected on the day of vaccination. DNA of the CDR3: TGTGCCAGCAGCCTACTAGCGGGAGGGGATGAGCAGTTCTTC. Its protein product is CASSLLAGGDEQFF.